This T cell receptor (beta chain) emerged from a study of cytomegalovirus exposure and HLA in healthy donors. There were likely unrecorded immune exposures, though donors were nominally healthy when sampled. The V segment lost 5 bases and the J segment 6 bases; nucleotides outside the gene matches: 13. In germline, CDR1 is SGDLS, CDR2 YYNGEE. This CDR3 has 16 amino acids. PCR primers comprised 60 Vbeta and 13 Jbeta primers. Here immunoSEQ multiplex PCR was the method, and the copy in TCRdb shows in-frame clones only, minus some. This table holds 150,000 to 200,000 clones, approximately 80% found once.

This sequence was found in a young man in good health and CMV-seronegative. Source material: PBMCs. The chain links TRBV9 to TRBJ2-1; 8 nucleotides line up with TRBD2. This chain's CDR3 is CASSATGLDLFNEQFF. In DNA, the CDR3 is TGTGCCAGCAGTGCCACGGGACTAGACCTTTTCAATGAGCAGTTCTTC.